This T cell receptor beta chain was recovered during a study of T cells after yellow fever vaccination. Turning to the study itself: SMART-Seq v4 Ultra Low Input prepared libraries from low-cell fractions. Study-wide results and caveats: Peaking faster, on day 5 versus 15, the secondary response was nonetheless weaker. One caveat is that FACS-sorted repertoires could contain abundant clonotypes contaminating from the bulk population.

Making TCR cDNA involved 5'RACE template switching, which added UMIs and a universal primer site. In TCRdb, the 5' RACE reads were re-called with MiXCR into one record per CDR3 protein. The repertoire consists of approximately 610,000 distinct CDR3 sequences, with approximately 16% occurring once and the leading ten covering roughly 17%. The CDR3 covers 15 residues. CDR1 SGHNT and CDR2 YYREEE come from the germline V gene (reference sequence). V was clipped by 2 bases and J by 1 base, with 11 bases between them. This clonotype turned up a few times. The target antigen is unknown. The TCR was taken from a man aged 18 to 29 who received the YFV17D yellow fever vaccine. Here the sequenced sample was PBMCs, taken less than 6 days after the first yellow fever vaccination. The V and J genes are TRBV5-4 and TRBJ2-3; D is uncertain. The CDR3 nucleotides read TGTGCCAGCAGCTTTGGCGACGGACGCACAGATACGCAGTATTTT. Protein product: CASSFGDGRTDTQYF. Looking up the rest from reference TRBV5-4 and TRBJ2-3 gives the full variable domain: ETGVTQSPTHLIKTRGQQVTLRCSSQSGHNTVSWYQQALGQGPQFIFQYYREEENGRGNFPPRFSGLQFPNYSSELNVNALELDDSALYLCASSFGDGRTDTQYFGPGTRLTVL.